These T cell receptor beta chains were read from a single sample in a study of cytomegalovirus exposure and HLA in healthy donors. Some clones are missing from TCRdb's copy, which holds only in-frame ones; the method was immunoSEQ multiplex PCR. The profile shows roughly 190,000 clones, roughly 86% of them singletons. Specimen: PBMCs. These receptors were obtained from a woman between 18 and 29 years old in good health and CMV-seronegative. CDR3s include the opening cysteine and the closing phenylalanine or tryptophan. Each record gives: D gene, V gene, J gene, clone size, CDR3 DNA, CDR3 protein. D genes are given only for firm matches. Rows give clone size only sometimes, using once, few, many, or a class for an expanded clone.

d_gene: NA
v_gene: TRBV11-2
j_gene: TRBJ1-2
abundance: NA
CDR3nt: TGTGCCAGCAGCTTACTGCTGGGCGGGGGTGGCTACACCTTC
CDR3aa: CASSLLLGGGGYTF

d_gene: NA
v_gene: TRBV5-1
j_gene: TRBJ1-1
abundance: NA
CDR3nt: TGCGCCAGCAGCTTGGGAGGGACAACAAACACTGAAGCTTTCTTT
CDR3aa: CASSLGGTTNTEAFF

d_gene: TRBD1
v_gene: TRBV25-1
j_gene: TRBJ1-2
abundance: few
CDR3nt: TGTGCCAGCAGTGAATCGGGAGGGGGCAATGGCTACACCTTC
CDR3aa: CASSESGGGNGYTF

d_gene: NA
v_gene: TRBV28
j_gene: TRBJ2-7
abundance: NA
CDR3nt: TGTGCCAGCAGTTTCGCGGACTCCTACGAGCAGTACTTC
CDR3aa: CASSFADSYEQYF

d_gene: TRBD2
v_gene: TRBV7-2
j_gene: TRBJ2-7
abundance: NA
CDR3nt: TGTGCCAGCAGCTTGGCTAGACTAGCCGGCTACGAGCAGTACTTC
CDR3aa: CASSLARLAGYEQYF

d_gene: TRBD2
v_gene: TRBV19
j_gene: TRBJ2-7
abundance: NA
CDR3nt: TGTGCCATCGGTAGCGGGGGAGGCGAGCAGTACTTC
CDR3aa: CAIGSGGGEQYF

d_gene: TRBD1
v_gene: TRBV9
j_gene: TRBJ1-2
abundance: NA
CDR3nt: TGTGCCAGCAGCTTAACCGAGGGACAGGGTAATGGCTACACCTTC
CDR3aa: CASSLTEGQGNGYTF

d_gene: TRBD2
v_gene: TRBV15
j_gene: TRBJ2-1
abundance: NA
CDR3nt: TGTGCCACCAGCAGAATGACAGACCCGGGGGGTGGCTCCTACAATGAGCAGTTCTTC
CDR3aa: CATSRMTDPGGGSYNEQFF

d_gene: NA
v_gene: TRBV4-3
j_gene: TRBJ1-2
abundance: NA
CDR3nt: TGCGCCAGCAGCCAAGAAGGAAGGGGGGGAGCGGGCTACACCTTC
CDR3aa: CASSQEGRGGAGYTF

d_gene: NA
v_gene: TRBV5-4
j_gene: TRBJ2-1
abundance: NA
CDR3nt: TGTGCCAGCAGCTCCGGAGGGGGCCCGAGCTCCTACAATGAGCAGTTCTTC
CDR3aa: CASSSGGGPSSYNEQFF

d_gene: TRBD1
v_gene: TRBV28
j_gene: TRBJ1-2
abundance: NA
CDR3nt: TGTGCCAGCCTAACCGGACAGGGGAACTATGGCTACACCTTC
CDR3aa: CASLTGQGNYGYTF

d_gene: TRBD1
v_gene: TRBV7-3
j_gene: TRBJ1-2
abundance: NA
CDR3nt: TGTGCCAGCAGCGTCGGGAGGGGGCCGGCTAACTATGGCTACACCTTC
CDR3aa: CASSVGRGPANYGYTF

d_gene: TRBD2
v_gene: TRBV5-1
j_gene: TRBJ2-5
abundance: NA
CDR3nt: TGCGCCAGCAGCTCCGGACTAGCGGGGAAAGAGACCCAGTACTTC
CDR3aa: CASSSGLAGKETQYF

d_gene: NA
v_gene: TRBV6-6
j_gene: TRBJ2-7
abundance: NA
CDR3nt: TGTGCCAGCAGAATTCAGGGGGGCTACGAGCAGTACTTC
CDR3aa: CASRIQGGYEQYF

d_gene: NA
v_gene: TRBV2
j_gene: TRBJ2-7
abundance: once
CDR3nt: TGTGCCAGCATAATGGGACTCCGAACCTACGAGCAGTACTTC
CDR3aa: CASIMGLRTYEQYF

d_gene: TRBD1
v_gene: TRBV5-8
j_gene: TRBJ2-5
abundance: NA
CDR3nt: TGTGCCAGCTCGACCCACAGGGGATGGGAGACCCAGTACTTC
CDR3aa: CASSTHRGWETQYF

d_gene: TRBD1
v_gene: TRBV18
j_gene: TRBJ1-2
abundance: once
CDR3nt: TGTGCCAGCTCACCGACTGACAGGGATTACTATGGCTACACCTTC
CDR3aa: CASSPTDRDYYGYTF

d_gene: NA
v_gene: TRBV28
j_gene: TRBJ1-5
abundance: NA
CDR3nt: TGTGCCAGCAGTGGACAGCATAGCAATCAGCCCCAGCATTTT
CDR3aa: CASSGQHSNQPQHF

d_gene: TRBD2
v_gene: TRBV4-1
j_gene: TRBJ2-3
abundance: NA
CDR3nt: TGCGCCAGCCTGCCTCGAGCGGGAGGTACAGATACGCAGTATTTT
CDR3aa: CASLPRAGGTDTQYF

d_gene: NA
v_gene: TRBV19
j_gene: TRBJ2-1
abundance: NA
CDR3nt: TGTGCCAGTAGTATATCCCCCCCACTTGAGCAGTTCTTC
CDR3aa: CASSISPPLEQFF

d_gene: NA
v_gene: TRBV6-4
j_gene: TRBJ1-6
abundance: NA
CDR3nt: TGTGCCAGCAGTGACTCAGGAGACGGCAATTCACCCCTCCACTTT
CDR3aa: CASSDSGDGNSPLHF

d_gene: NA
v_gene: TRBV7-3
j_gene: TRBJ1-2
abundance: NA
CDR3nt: TGTGCCAGCAGCCCGATGGGGGGCTATGGCTACACCTTC
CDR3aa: CASSPMGGYGYTF

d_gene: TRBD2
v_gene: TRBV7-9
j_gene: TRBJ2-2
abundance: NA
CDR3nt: TGTGCCAGCAGCTCGCAGCGGGGGAACACCGGGGAGCTGTTTTTT
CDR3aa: CASSSQRGNTGELFF

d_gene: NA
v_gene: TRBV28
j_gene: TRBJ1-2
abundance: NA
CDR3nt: TGTGCCAGCAGTTATAGGGAGGAGGGCGGCTACACCTTC
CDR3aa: CASSYREEGGYTF

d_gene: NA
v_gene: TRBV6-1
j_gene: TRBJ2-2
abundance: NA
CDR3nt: TGTGCCAGCACGAAATGGGGGGCCGGGGAGCTGTTTTTT
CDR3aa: CASTKWGAGELFF

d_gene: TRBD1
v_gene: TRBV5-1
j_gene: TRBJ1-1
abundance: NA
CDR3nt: TGCGCCAGCAGCTTGGGGACAGGTGACACTGAAGCTTTCTTT
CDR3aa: CASSLGTGDTEAFF

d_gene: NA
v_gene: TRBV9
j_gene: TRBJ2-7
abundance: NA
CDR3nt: TGTGCCAGCAGCGTAGCTCTCGGTAGTCGTGAGCAGTACTTC
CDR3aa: CASSVALGSREQYF

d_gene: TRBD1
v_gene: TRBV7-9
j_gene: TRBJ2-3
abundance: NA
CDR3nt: TGTGCCAGCAGTATAGAAGTGGCGTCAGGGGGTACGCAGTATTTT
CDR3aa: CASSIEVASGGTQYF

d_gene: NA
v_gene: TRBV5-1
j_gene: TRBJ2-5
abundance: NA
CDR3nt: TGCGCCAGCAGCTGGCCGGTGGGCAGGGGTGCAGAGACCCAGTACTTC
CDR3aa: CASSWPVGRGAETQYF

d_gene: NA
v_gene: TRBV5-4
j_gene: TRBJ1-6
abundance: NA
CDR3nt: TGTGCCAGCAGCTTGCCAATTGAGAATTCACCCCTCCACTTT
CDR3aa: CASSLPIENSPLHF

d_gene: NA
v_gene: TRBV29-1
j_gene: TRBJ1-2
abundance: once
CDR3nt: TGCAGCGTTGGGAGGGACGATGGCTACACCTTC
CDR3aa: CSVGRDDGYTF

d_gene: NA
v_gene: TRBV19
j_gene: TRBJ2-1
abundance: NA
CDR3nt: TGTGCCAGTACCCTGGCCGGGACTTCCTACAATGAGCAGTTCTTC
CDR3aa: CASTLAGTSYNEQFF

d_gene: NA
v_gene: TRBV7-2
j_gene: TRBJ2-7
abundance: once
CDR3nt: TGTGCCAGCAGCTTCGAAGCCTTTAGCTCCTACGAGCAGTACTTC
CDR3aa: CASSFEAFSSYEQYF

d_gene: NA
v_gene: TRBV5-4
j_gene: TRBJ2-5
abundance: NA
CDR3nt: TGTGCCAGCAGCTTGCCTCAGGGGCAAGAGACCCAGTACTTC
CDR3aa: CASSLPQGQETQYF

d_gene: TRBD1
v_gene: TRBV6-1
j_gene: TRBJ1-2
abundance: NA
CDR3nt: TGTGCCAGCAGTGAAGCGGCAGGGGGGTACTATGGCTACACCTTC
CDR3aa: CASSEAAGGYYGYTF

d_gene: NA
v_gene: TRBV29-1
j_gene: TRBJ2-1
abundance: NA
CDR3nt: TGCAGCGTTGATCGCGGAGAGGGCAATGAGCAGTTCTTC
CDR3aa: CSVDRGEGNEQFF

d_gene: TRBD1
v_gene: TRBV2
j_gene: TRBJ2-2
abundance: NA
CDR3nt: TGTGCCAGCAGTGGGGACAGGGGGACCGGGGAGCTGTTTTTT
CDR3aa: CASSGDRGTGELFF

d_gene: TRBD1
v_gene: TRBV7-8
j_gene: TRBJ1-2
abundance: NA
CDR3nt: TGTGCCAGCAGGTCTGAGGGGGCCGGGGGCTACACCTTC
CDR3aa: CASRSEGAGGYTF

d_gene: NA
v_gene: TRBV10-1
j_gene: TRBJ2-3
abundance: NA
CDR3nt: TGCGCCAGCAGTTACAATACAGATACGCAGTATTTT
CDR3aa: CASSYNTDTQYF

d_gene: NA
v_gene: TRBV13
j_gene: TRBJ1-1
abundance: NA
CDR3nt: TGTGCCAGCAGCATCGACAGGATGACTGAAGCTTTCTTT
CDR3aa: CASSIDRMTEAFF

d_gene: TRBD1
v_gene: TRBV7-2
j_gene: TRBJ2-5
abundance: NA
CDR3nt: TGTGCCAGCAGCCCGGACAGGGGTCTCCAAGAGACCCAGTACTTC
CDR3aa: CASSPDRGLQETQYF

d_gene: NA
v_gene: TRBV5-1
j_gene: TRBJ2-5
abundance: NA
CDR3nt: TGCGCCAGCAGCTTCCGGGGGGCCCGGGAGACCCAGTACTTC
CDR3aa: CASSFRGARETQYF

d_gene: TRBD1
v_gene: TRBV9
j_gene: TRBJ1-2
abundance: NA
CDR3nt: TGTGCCAGCAGCGCCGCAGGGGGACAGGGAGAGGCCAGCTATGGCTACACCTTC
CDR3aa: CASSAAGGQGEASYGYTF

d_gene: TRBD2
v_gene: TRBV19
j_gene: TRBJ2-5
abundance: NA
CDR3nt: TGTGCCAGTAGTATTCGACTAGCGGCTCAAGAGACCCAGTACTTC
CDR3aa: CASSIRLAAQETQYF

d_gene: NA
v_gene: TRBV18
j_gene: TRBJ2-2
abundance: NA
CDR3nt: TGTGCCAGCTCACCACCTCCGCGGCCACTAGTAGCCGGGGAGCTGTTTTTT
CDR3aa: CASSPPPRPLVAGELFF

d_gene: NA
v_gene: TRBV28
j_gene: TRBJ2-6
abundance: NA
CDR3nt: TGTGCCAGCCTGAGAGTTTCTGGGGCCAACGTCCTGACTTTC
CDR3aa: CASLRVSGANVLTF

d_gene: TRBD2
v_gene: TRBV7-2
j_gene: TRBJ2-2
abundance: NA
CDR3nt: TGTGCCAGCAGCCCCCCCCGCGGAGCGGGAGGCGGGGAGCTGTTTTTT
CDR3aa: CASSPPRGAGGGELFF

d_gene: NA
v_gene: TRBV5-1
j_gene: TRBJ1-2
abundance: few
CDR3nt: TGCGCCAGCAGCTTGACAGGGACCGCTAACTATGGCTACACCTTC
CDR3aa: CASSLTGTANYGYTF

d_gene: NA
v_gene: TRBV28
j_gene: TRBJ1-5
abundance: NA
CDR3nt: TGTGCCAGCAGTTTACTTGGCAATCAGCCCCAGCATTTT
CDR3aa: CASSLLGNQPQHF

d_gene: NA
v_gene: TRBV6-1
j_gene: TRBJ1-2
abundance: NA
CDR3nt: TGTGCCAGCAGTGCCGGGACAACTAACTATGGCTACACCTTC
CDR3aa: CASSAGTTNYGYTF

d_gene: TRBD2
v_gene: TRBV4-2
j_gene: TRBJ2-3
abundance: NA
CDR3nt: TGTGCCAGCAGCCCAGTACTAGCGGGAAAGACAGATACGCAGTATTTT
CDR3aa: CASSPVLAGKTDTQYF

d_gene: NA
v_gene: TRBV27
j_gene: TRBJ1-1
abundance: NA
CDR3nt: TGTGCCAGCTCCGGGATGAACACTGAAGCTTTCTTT
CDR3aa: CASSGMNTEAFF

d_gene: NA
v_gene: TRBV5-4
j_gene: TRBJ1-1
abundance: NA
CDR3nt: TGTGCCAGCAGCTTCGACTTGGAGAGTTTGAACACTGAAGCTTTCTTT
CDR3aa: CASSFDLESLNTEAFF